This TCR beta chain appears in the sequencing data of a study of identical twins. There are a few counts of this clonotype. CDR3 length: 17 residues. Trimming stripped 1 base from V and 8 bases from J, with 21 bases between. CDR1 is MGHRA, CDR2 YSYEKL, per germline. TCRdb reprocessed the 5' RACE reads with MiXCR, giving one entry per CDR3 protein. The table records some 630,000 distinct CDR3 sequences, about 7.6% of them present only once. In addition, the sample was reused for a study of yellow fever vaccine responses in identical twins.

The J gene is TRBJ2-1, the V gene TRBV4-1, with D possibly matching TRBD1 (6 bases). This TCR was sampled from a woman between 18 and 29 years old in good health. The sample taken for sequencing was PBMCs. The DNA of the CDR3 is TGCGCCAGCAGCCAAGCCCCGGGGACAACGCCCAAATATGAGCAGTTCTTC. Translating it yields CASSQAPGTTPKYEQFF.